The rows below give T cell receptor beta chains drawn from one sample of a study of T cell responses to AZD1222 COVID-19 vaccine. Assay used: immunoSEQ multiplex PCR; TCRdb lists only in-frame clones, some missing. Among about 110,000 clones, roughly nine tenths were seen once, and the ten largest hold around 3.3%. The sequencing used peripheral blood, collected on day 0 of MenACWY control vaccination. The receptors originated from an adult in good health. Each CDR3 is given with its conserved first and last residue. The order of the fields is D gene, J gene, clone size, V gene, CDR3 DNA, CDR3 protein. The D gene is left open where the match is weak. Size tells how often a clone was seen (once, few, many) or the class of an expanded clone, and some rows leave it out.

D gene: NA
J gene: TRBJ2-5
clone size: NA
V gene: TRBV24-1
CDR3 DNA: TGTGCCACCTGGGCCCCCACGGAAGAGACCCAGTACTTC
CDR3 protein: CATWAPTEETQYF

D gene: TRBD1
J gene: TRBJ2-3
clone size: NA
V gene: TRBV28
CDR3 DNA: TGTGCCAGCAGTGGTCGGACAGGGCAACATACGCAGTATTTT
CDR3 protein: CASSGRTGQHTQYF

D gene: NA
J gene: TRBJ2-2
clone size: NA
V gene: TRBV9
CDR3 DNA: TGTGCCAGCAGCCCAAGGACAGCAAACACCGGGGAGCTGTTTTTT
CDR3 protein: CASSPRTANTGELFF

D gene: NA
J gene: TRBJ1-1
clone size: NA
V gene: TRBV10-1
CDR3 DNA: TGCGCCAGCAGTGAGTCGAATGCTTGGGGTATGAACACTGAAGCTTTCTTT
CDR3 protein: CASSESNAWGMNTEAFF

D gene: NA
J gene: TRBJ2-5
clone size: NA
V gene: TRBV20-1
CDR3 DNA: TGCAGTGCTAGCCGGCAAGAGACCCAGTACTTC
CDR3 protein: CSASRQETQYF

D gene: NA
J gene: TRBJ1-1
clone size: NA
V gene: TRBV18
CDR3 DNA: TGTGCCAGCTCGCCCCAGTCCATCCCTGAAGCTTTCTTT
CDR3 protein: CASSPQSIPEAFF

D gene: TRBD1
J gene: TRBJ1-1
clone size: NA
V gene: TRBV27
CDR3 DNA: TGTGCCAGCCGGTCCCGGGACAGGGACACTGAAGCTTTCTTT
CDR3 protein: CASRSRDRDTEAFF

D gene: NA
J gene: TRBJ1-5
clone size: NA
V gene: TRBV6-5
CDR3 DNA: TGTGCCAGCAGTTACTCGCCGGCAGTAAGTCAGCCCCAGCATTTT
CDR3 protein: CASSYSPAVSQPQHF

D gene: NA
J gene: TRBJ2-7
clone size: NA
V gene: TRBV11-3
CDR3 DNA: TGTGCCAGCAGCTCCTCGGGTTTTTCCGAGCAGTACTTC
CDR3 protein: CASSSSGFSEQYF

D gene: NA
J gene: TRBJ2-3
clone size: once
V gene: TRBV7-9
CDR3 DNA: TGTGCCAGCAGCTCCTCGGTTTTCGGGGATACGCAGTATTTT
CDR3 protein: CASSSSVFGDTQYF

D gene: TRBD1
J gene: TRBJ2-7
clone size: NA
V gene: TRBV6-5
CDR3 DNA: TGTGCCAGCATCCCGACAGGGGGGCCCTACGAGCAGTACTTC
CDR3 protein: CASIPTGGPYEQYF

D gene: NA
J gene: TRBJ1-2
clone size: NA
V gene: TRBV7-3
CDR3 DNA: TGTGCCAGCCGCCCCGGAGACAGGCCGGCCAGTGGCTACACCTTC
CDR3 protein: CASRPGDRPASGYTF

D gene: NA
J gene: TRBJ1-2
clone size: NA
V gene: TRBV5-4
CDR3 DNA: TGTGCCAGCTCGGGGGAGTCGGGTTTTGGCTACACCTTC
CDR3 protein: CASSGESGFGYTF

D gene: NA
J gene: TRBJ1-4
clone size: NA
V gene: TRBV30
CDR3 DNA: TGTGCCTCGGACCCGGTTCACGGGGGTAATGAAAAACTGTTTTTT
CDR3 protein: CASDPVHGGNEKLFF

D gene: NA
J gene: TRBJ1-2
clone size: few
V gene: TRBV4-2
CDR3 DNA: TGTGCCAGCAGCCAGGGTCCCCAGGGAGCTAACTATGGCTACACCTTC
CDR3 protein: CASSQGPQGANYGYTF

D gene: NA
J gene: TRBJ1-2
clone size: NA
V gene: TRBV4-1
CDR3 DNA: TGCGCCAGCAGCCCTCGGGTTCCCTCTAACTATGGCTACACCTTC
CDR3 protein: CASSPRVPSNYGYTF

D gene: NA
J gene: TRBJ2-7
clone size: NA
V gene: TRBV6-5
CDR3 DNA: TGTGCCAGCCGGACCGGGCCACACTCCTACGAGCAGTACTTC
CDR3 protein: CASRTGPHSYEQYF

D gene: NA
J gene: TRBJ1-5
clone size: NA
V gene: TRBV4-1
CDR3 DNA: TGCGCCAGCAGCCAAACGACCAGGGGGCCCCAGCATTTT
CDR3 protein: CASSQTTRGPQHF

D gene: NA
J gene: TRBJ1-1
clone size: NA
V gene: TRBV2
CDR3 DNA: TGTGCCGGCAACGGAGGCGCTGAAGCTTTCTTT
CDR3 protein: CAGNGGAEAFF

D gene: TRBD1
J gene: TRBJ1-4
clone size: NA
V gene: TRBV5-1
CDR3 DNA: TGCGCCAGCAGCTTTGCGGGACAGAATGAAAAACTGTTTTTT
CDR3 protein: CASSFAGQNEKLFF

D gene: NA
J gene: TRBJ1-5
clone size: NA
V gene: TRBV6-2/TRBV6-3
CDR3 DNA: TGTGCCAGCAGTCCAACACCTAGCAATCAGCCCCAGCATTTT
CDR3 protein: CASSPTPSNQPQHF

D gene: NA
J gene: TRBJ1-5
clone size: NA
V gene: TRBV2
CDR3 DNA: TGTGCCAGCCAGTCAGTGGGGTTCAGAAGCAATCAGCCCCAGCATTTT
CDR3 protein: CASQSVGFRSNQPQHF

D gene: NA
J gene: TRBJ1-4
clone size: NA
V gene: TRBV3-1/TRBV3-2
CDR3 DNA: TGTGCCAGCAGCCAAGAAGGCTCCGGGGAAAAACTGTTTTTT
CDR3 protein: CASSQEGSGEKLFF

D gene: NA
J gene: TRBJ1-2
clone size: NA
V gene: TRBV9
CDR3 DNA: TGTGCCAGCAGCGTTGCAGGGAGAAGGCTTTATGGCTACACCTTC
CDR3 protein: CASSVAGRRLYGYTF

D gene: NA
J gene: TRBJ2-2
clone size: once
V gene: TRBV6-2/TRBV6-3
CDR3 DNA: TGTGCCAGCAGTTCAATGGGGGGCCGACTTGGGACCGGGGAGCTGTTTTTT
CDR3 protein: CASSSMGGRLGTGELFF

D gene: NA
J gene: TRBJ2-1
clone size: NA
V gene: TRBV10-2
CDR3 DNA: TGCGCCAGCAGTGATATCTGGGGAACATCCTACAATGAGCAGTTCTTC
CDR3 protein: CASSDIWGTSYNEQFF

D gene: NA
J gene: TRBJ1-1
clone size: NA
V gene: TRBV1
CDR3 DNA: TGCACCAGCAGCCAAGATGAGGCAGGGGGCCGTGCTGAAGCTTTCTTT
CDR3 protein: CTSSQDEAGGRAEAFF

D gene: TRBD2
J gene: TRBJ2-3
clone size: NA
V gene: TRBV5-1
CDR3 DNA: TGCGCCAGCAGCTTGACTAGCGGGGGGATAGATACGCAGTATTTT
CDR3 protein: CASSLTSGGIDTQYF

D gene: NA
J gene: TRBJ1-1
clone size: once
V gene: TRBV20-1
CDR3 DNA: TGCAGTGCTCTCAGTGTTCTGGAAGCTTTCTTT
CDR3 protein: CSALSVLEAFF

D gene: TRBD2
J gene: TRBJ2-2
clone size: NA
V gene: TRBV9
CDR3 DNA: TGTGCCAGCAGCGTAGGACTAGCGGGGGGGAACACCGGGGAGCTGTTTTTT
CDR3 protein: CASSVGLAGGNTGELFF

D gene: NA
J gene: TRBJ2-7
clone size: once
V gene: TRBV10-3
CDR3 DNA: TGTGCCATCAGCGGAGGGGAGGGGGGGATCTCCTACGAGCAGTACTTC
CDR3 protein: CAISGGEGGISYEQYF

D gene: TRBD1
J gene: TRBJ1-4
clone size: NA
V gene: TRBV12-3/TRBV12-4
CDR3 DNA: TGTGCCAGCAGCAAGACAGGGCATGAAAAACTGTTTTTT
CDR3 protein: CASSKTGHEKLFF

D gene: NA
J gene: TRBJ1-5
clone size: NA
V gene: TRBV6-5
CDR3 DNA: TGTGCCAGCAGGAAGTTACTCGGGAGTAATCAGCCCCAGCATTTT
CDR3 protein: CASRKLLGSNQPQHF

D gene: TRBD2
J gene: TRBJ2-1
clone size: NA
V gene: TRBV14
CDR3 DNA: TGTGCCAGCAGCCAACTCGGTGCTAGCGGGGACAATGAGCAGTTCTTC
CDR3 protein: CASSQLGASGDNEQFF

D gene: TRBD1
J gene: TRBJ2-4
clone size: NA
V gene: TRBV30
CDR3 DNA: TGTGCCTGGAGAGAGACAGGGGTAGCCAAAAACATTCAGTACTTC
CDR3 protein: CAWRETGVAKNIQYF

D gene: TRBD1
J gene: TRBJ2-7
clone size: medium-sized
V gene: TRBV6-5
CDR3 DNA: TGTGCCAGCAGCGCCGGGACAGGGCGCTACGAGCAGTACTTC
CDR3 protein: CASSAGTGRYEQYF

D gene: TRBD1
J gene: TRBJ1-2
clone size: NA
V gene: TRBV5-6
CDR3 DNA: TGTGCCAGCAGCTTCGACAGGGGCGGCTACACCTTC
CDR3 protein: CASSFDRGGYTF

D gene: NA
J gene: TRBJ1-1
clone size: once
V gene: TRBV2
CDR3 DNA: TGTGCCAGCAGTGACAGGGCGAACACTGAAGCTTTCTTT
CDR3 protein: CASSDRANTEAFF

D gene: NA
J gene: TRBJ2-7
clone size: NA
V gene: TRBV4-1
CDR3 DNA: TGCGCCAGCAGCCAGTCCAACGAGCAGTACTTC
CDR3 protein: CASSQSNEQYF

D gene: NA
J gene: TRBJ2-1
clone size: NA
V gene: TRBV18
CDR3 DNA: TGTGCCAGCTCACCCTCCGCTAGCCTCTACAATGAGCAGTTCTTC
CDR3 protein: CASSPSASLYNEQFF

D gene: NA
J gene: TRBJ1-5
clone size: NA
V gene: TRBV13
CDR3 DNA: TGTGCCAGCAGCTCAAGAAGTCAGCCCCAGCATTTT
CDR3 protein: CASSSRSQPQHF